The next 28 T cell receptor beta chains were all read from a single sample in a study of response to subunit inactivated influenza vaccine. In TCRdb, the RT-PCR reads were re-called with MiXCR into one record per CDR3 protein. The sample lists some 600,000 distinct CDR3 sequences; 13% to 15% were seen once. The input for sequencing was PBMCs from blood, taken less than 15 days before vaccination. All receptors come from a man aged 45-60 years who received an inactivated influenza vaccine.

This clonotype was seen only a few times. The chain recombines TRBV4-2 with TRBJ2-5, with unresolved D. This CDR3 contains 13 residues. V shed 0 bases and J shed 5 bases, with 7 bases lying between them. Germline V CDR1 and CDR2: LGHNA, YNFKEQ. The CDR3 sequence: CASSQDSRETQYF. Written as DNA, the CDR3 is TGTGCCAGCAGCCAAGACTCACGGGAGACCCAGTACTTC.

This clonotype has a count of ten or more. The rearrangement uses TRBV24-1 and TRBJ2-1; D is perhaps TRBD2 (5 bases). CDR3 length: 16 residues. The germline CDR1 and CDR2 sequences are KGHDR and SFDVKD. The V end lost 0 bases, the J end lost 5 bases, and 13 bases lay between the germline ends. In DNA, the CDR3 is TGTGCCACCAGTGATTTGGCTTTTGGAGGAGACAATGAGCAGTTCTTC. It translates to CATSDLAFGGDNEQFF.

The table lists this clonotype with many counts. This chain uses TRBV12-3 or TRBV12-4 with TRBJ2-2; 7 bases match TRBD1. This CDR3 is 14 amino acids long. Trimming removed 9 bases from V and 5 bases from J; junction bases left unmatched: 9. The CDR3 region is CASRKKGQTGELFF. The CDR3 coding sequence is TGTGCCAGTCGGAAAAAGGGACAGACCGGGGAGCTGTTTTTT.

The chain uses TRBV6-1 and TRBJ2-1; D tentatively fits TRBD1 or TRBD2 (5 bases each). The CDR3 sequence is 17 residues long. In germline, CDR1 is MNHNS, CDR2 SASEGT. V was trimmed by 3 bases and J by 4 bases, leaving 19 bases between them. The CDR3 nucleotides are TGTGCCAGCAGTGATTTCGAGTTGGGGGTGGGGTACAATGAGCAGTTCTTC. Amino acids: CASSDFELGVGYNEQFF.

As concerns this clonotype: One end of the junction does not line up with germline, which may come from a read error. V is TRBV3-1 and J is TRBJ1-3; a weak D match, TRBD1 (6 bases). This CDR3 spans 15 amino acids. The V gene's germline CDR1 is LGHDT and CDR2 YNNKEL (reference sequence). CDR3 amino acids: CASSQEKGGWKHHIF. CDR3 nucleotide sequence: TGTGCCAGCAGCCAGGAAAAGGGGGGCTGGAAACACCATATATTT.

This clonotype was recorded at least ten times. The chain is built from TRBV29-1 and TRBJ2-1; D is possibly TRBD2 (6 bases). The CDR3 loop spans 14 amino acids. Trimming stripped 8 bases from V and 2 bases from J, with 16 bases between. Germline V CDR1 and CDR2: SQVTM, ANQGSEA. DNA for the CDR3: TGCAGCTCCGGTGGGGCGGGGACCTACAATGAGCAGTTCTTC. It specifies CSSGGAGTYNEQFF.

A few counts support this clonotype. The J gene is TRBJ2-3, the V gene TRBV11-2; perhaps TRBD1 as D (5 bases). The CDR3 extends over 15 amino acids. The V end was cut by 5 bases, the J end by 2 bases, with 14 bases between. Germline CDR1 reads SGHAT; CDR2 reads FQNNGV. The CDR3 DNA is TGTGCCAGCAGCCGGACACCCGGACCCACAGATACGCAGTATTTT. It specifies CASSRTPGPTDTQYF.

This clonotype was recorded a few times. This sequence joins TRBV6-1 and TRBJ1-3; 8 nucleotides line up with TRBD1. The V segment lost 3 bases and the J segment 0 bases; nucleotides outside the gene matches: 1. The CDR3 covers 15 residues. The V gene's germline CDR1 is MNHNS and CDR2 SASEGT. In DNA form, the CDR3 reads TGTGCCAGCAGTGAGACAGGGGTCTCTGGAAACACCATATATTTT. Translation gives CASSETGVSGNTIYF.

CDR3 amino acids: CASSYVSKVGTYEQYF. The CDR3 DNA follows: TGTGCCAGCAGTTACGTTAGCAAAGTCGGCACCTACGAGCAGTACTTC. This chain joins TRBV6-5 and TRBJ2-7; D gene uncertain. CDR3 length equals 16 residues. V shed 2 bases and J shed 2 bases, with 16 bases lying between them. Germline V CDR1 and CDR2: MNHEY, SVGAGI.

This clonotype was observed a few times. V usage is TRBV5-1 and J usage is TRBJ1-1, with 8 nucleotides matching TRBD1. The CDR3 runs to 16 residues. Germline V lookup: CDR1 SGHRS, CDR2 YFSETQ. V was clipped by 0 bases and J by 2 bases; unmatched bases: 6. The CDR3 spells CASSLAPGGINTEAFF. For the CDR3, the DNA is TGCGCCAGCAGCTTGGCCCCAGGGGGCATTAACACTGAAGCTTTCTTT.

V is TRBV9 and J is TRBJ2-7, with D uncertain. The CDR3 has 16 amino acids. The germline CDR1 and CDR2 sequences are SGDLS and YYNGEE. Trimming pared 1 base from V and 2 bases from J, leaving 16 bases between. The CDR3 bases are TGTGCCAGCAGCGTAACCTCGAGAATGGCAACCTACGAGCAGTACTTC. The encoded protein is CASSVTSRMATYEQYF.

This chain links TRBV20-1 with TRBJ2-7; D remains ambiguous. CDR3 length: 15 amino acids. Trimming shortened V by 1 base and J by 2 bases, and 15 bases separated the two germline ends. Germline V CDR1 and CDR2: DFQATT, SNEGSKA (reference sequence). The CDR3 nucleotides read TGCAGTGCTAGAGGTTTCAGGACCTCTGCCTACGAGCAGTACTTC. Encoded protein: CSARGFRTSAYEQYF.

This clonotype came up many times. The chain uses TRBV29-1 and TRBJ2-3; unclear D gene. V lost 4 bases, J lost 2 bases, and 10 bases lay in between. The CDR3 runs to 13 residues. CDR1 is SQVTM and CDR2 is ANQGSEA in the germline V gene. The CDR3 nucleotides are TGCAGCGTTGTTTGGAGTTCCACAGATACGCAGTATTTT. It translates to CSVVWSSTDTQYF.

The rearrangement uses TRBV5-6 and TRBJ1-6, with 7 bases fitting TRBD1. After removal of 4 bases from V and 0 bases from J, the junction contained 4 bases not matched to a gene. Per the germline V gene, CDR1 is SGHDT and CDR2 is YYEEEE. The CDR3 is made up of 16 amino acids. Here the CDR3 DNA reads TGTGCCAGCAGCGTCCGGGACAGCTCCTATAATTCACCCCTCCACTTT. This codes for CASSVRDSSYNSPLHF. Supplemented by reference TRBV5-6 and TRBJ1-6, the full variable domain reads DAGVTQSPTHLIKTRGQQVTLRCSPKSGHDTVSWYQQALGQGPQFIFQYYEEEERQRGNFPDRFSGHQFPNYSSELNVNALLLGDSALYLCASSVRDSSYNSPLHFGNGTRLTVT.

The chain uses TRBV28 and TRBJ2-7; the match to TRBD1 covers 10 bases. The CDR3 covers 16 residues. Germline assignment: CDR1 MDHEN and CDR2 SYDVKM. The V gene end was trimmed by 4 bases and the J gene end by 3 bases; junction bases not matched to a gene: 9. The DNA of the CDR3 is TGTGCCAGCAGTTATCCCCTCGGACAGGGGGGCTACGAGCAGTACTTC. It is translated as CASSYPLGQGGYEQYF.

As DNA, the CDR3 is TGCGCCAGCAGCCCTACGGGGGGTGAAAACATTCAGTACTTC. Its protein is CASSPTGGENIQYF. V gene TRBV5-1 combines with J gene TRBJ2-4; 7 bases fit TRBD2. The V and J ends lost 4 bases and 5 bases, in that order; junction bases with no gene match: 6. The CDR3 is 14 amino acids. In germline, CDR1 is SGHRS, CDR2 YFSETQ.

This clonotype was counted ten times or more. The chain is built from TRBV7-2 and TRBJ2-7; 7 bases align to TRBD2. From germline, CDR1 is SGHTA and CDR2 FQGNSA. Unmatched junction bases numbered 7, after V lost 1 base and J lost 7 bases. The CDR3 covers 14 residues. CDR3 residues: CASSLEGLVSEQYF. Written as DNA, the CDR3 is TGTGCCAGCAGCTTAGAAGGACTAGTATCTGAGCAGTACTTC.

This clonotype was observed a handful of times. The chain links TRBV4-2 to TRBJ2-5; 7 positions match TRBD2. This CDR3 has 15 amino acids. J lost 1 base, V lost 4 bases, and 6 bases had no gene match. From germline, CDR1 is LGHNA and CDR2 YNFKEQ. In DNA form, the CDR3 reads TGTGCCAGCAGCCCGATGAGCGGGATCCAAGAGACCCAGTACTTC. It encodes CASSPMSGIQETQYF.

This clonotype has a handful of counts. The gene calls are TRBV4-1 and TRBJ2-1, with 16 bases aligning to TRBD2. From germline, CDR1 is MGHRA and CDR2 YSYEKL. The CDR3 loop spans 17 amino acids. The junction had 5 bases not matched to a gene; V was cut back by 4 bases and J by 5 bases. CDR3 coding DNA: TGCGCCAGCAGCCTGGGACTAGCGGGGGGGCGACACAATGAGCAGTTCTTC. Protein sequence: CASSLGLAGGRHNEQFF.

This chain joins TRBV20-1 and TRBJ2-5; D possibly corresponds to TRBD2 (5 bases). CDR1 is DFQATT and CDR2 is SNEGSKA in the germline V gene (reference sequence). Deletions cut 4 bases from V and 1 base from J, with 7 bases between. The CDR3 has 12 amino acids. CDR3 residues: CSATDFQETQYF. The DNA for the CDR3 is TGCAGTGCTACGGACTTCCAAGAGACCCAGTACTTC.

This clonotype has just a few counts. The rearrangement joins TRBV6-2 or TRBV6-3 to TRBJ2-5; D uncertain. CDR3 length equals 12 residues. The V gene's germline CDR1 is MNHEY and CDR2 SVGEGT. V was trimmed by 2 bases and J by 6 bases, leaving 7 bases between them. CDR3 sequence: CASSYAEQTQYF. CDR3 nucleotides: TGTGCCAGCAGTTACGCTGAACAGACCCAGTACTTC.

In this sample, this clonotype turned up many times. The chain employs TRBV7-6 and TRBJ1-1; possible D gene TRBD1, 6 bases. Between the trimmed V and J ends, which lost 5 bases and 1 base, there was a span of 11 bases. Germline CDR1 is SGHVS and CDR2 is FNYEAQ. There are 14 residues in the CDR3. CDR3 nucleotide sequence: TGTGCCAGCAGCCCCGGGACAACGAACACTGAAGCTTTCTTT. Translated, it gives CASSPGTTNTEAFF.

This clonotype was detected many times. The gene calls are TRBV4-3 and TRBJ1-1; unclear D gene. Germline CDR1 and CDR2: LGHNA and YSLEER. The CDR3 is 15 residues long. V was shortened by 0 bases and J by 3 bases, with 11 bases between the two germline ends. The CDR3 here is CASSQDPRRDTEAFF. CDR3 nucleotides: TGCGCCAGCAGCCAAGATCCCCGTCGGGACACTGAAGCTTTCTTT.

This rearrangement joins TRBV7-6 to TRBJ1-4; a weak D match, TRBD1 (5 bases). Germline V gene lookup returns CDR1 SGHVS and CDR2 FNYEAQ. V lost 5 bases to trimming and J lost 5 bases, with 15 bases between them. CDR3 length: 15 amino acids. CDR3 coding DNA: TGTGCCAGCAGCGTAATTCAGGGATCCAATGAAAAACTGTTTTTT. Protein: CASSVIQGSNEKLFF.

This clonotype was counted many times. The chain is built from TRBV19 and TRBJ2-7; TRBD1 matches 9 bases. The ends lost 5 bases at V and 3 bases at J; junction bases unmatched: 11. CDR1 is LNHDA, CDR2 SQIVND, per germline (reference sequence). The CDR3 sequence is 16 residues long. CDR3 residues: CASSYTSGTGNYEQYF. In DNA, the CDR3 is TGTGCCAGTAGTTACACCTCCGGGACAGGGAACTACGAGCAGTACTTC.

This clonotype was recorded a few times. The junction and the germline gene differ at one end; a read error may be behind it. The chain links TRBV9 to TRBJ2-7; 8 bases align to TRBD1. This CDR3 is 14 amino acids long. Germline lookup yields CDR1 SGDLS and CDR2 YYNGEE. As DNA, the CDR3 is TGTGCCAGCACCGTATCCGACAGGGGCCACGAGCAGTACTTC. Encoded protein: CASTVSDRGHEQYF.

The table lists this clonotype with many counts. This sequence joins TRBV7-6 and TRBJ1-1; D not resolved. The CDR3 is 14 residues long. Trimming left V 5 bases short and J 0 bases short, with 10 bases between. From germline, CDR1 is SGHVS and CDR2 FNYEAQ. The CDR3 nucleotides are TGTGCCAGCAGCCCCGGATCCCTGAACACTGAAGCTTTCTTT. The encoded protein is CASSPGSLNTEAFF.

The chain has TRBV20-1 and TRBJ2-7, with D possibly matching TRBD1 (6 bases). Germline loops: CDR1 DFQATT, CDR2 SNEGSKA (reference sequence). Between the trimmed V and J ends, which lost 1 base and 3 bases, there was a span of 10 bases. CDR3 length: 13 amino acids. DNA for the CDR3: TGCAGTGCTAGAGGGACAGAAGACTACGAGCAGTACTTC. It is translated as CSARGTEDYEQYF.